Listed below are T cell receptor beta chains from one sample, sequenced in a study of blood T cells in healthy people across ages. A single record per CDR3 protein comes from TCRdb applying MiXCR to the 5' RACE reads. Of about 930,000 distinct CDR3 sequences in the sample, 25% to 35% were seen once. These records were also assigned to another study, of T cells of mothers and their children.

Sequences were obtained from blood. Source of these receptors: a woman aged 40 to 50 in good health. Each CDR3 is given with its conserved first and last residue. D genes are given only for firm matches. Size tells how often a clone was seen (once, few, many) or the class of an expanded clone, and some rows leave it out.

DNA: TGTGCCAGCAGTTACTCGGGACAGGGGGCCTACGAGCAGTACTTC
CDR3: CASSYSGQGAYEQYF
V: TRBV6-5
size: many
D: TRBD1
J: TRBJ2-7
length: 15

DNA: TGTGCCAGCAGCTTAGGCTCAGGAACGAATTCACCCCTCCACTTT
CDR3: CASSLGSGTNSPLHF
V: TRBV7-2
size: few
D: .
J: TRBJ1-6
length: 15

DNA: TGTGCCAGCAGCTTTTTCAGCGGGGGGTCCACAGATACGCAGTATTTT
CDR3: CASSFFSGGSTDTQYF
V: TRBV11-2
size: .
D: TRBD2
J: TRBJ2-3
length: 16

DNA: TGTGCCAGCAGCGTATCAGTAGGGACCGACTACGAGCAGTACTTC
CDR3: CASSVSVGTDYEQYF
V: TRBV9
size: few
D: .
J: TRBJ2-7
length: 15

DNA: TGTGCTAGCAGCTCGGATGGCAGTTTGAATGAGCAGTTCTTC
CDR3: CASSSDGSLNEQFF
V: TRBV7-7
size: few
D: .
J: TRBJ2-1
length: 14

DNA: TGTGTCAGCTCACCCAGTACGGGCTACGAGCAGTACTTC
CDR3: CVSSPSTGYEQYF
V: TRBV18
size: .
D: .
J: TRBJ2-7
length: 13

DNA: TGTGCCAGCAGCCAACGAGCAACGGCAGAGACCCAGTTCTTC
CDR3: CASSQRATAETQFF
V: TRBV3-1
size: once
D: .
J: TRBJ2-1
length: 14

DNA: TGTGCCAGCAGCTTGGGACAGTCATTGACCGAAGAGACCCAGTACTTC
CDR3: CASSLGQSLTEETQYF
V: TRBV7-9
size: few
D: TRBD1
J: TRBJ2-5
length: 16

DNA: TGCAGTGCGCCCAGGGGGGGGAACACTGAAGCTTTCTTT
CDR3: CSAPRGGNTEAFF
V: TRBV20-1
size: few
D: TRBD1
J: TRBJ1-1
length: 13

DNA: TGCAGTGCTAGTCCGGGACAGACCTGGAGCTACACCTTC
CDR3: CSASPGQTWSYTF
V: TRBV20-1
size: many
D: TRBD1
J: TRBJ1-2
length: 13

DNA: TGCGCCAGCAGCTTGGGTGAACGGCTGAACACTGAAACTTTCTTT
CDR3: CASSLGERLNTETFF
V: TRBV5-1
size: few
D: .
J: TRBJ1-1
length: 15

DNA: TGTGCCAGCACAATTAAACAGGAGCAGTTCTTC
CDR3: CASTIKQEQFF
V: TRBV6-6
size: .
D: .
J: TRBJ2-1
length: 11

DNA: TGTGCCAGCGCAACCGGGACAGAAGCTGGCTACACCTTC
CDR3: CASATGTEAGYTF
V: TRBV7-9
size: few
D: TRBD1
J: TRBJ1-2
length: 13

DNA: TGCGCCAGCAGAGTCCCCTGCAGGGCCCAGTACTTC
CDR3: CASRVPCRAQYF
V: TRBV10-1
size: few
D: .
J: TRBJ2-5
length: 12

DNA: TGTGCCAGCAGCTTAGTCAAGGGGCACGCTGGAAACACCATATATTTT
CDR3: CASSLVKGHAGNTIYF
V: TRBV7-8
size: .
D: .
J: TRBJ1-3
length: 16

DNA: TGTGCCAGCAGCCCCCGACTAGACACAGATACGCAGTATTTT
CDR3: CASSPRLDTDTQYF
V: TRBV9
size: many
D: .
J: TRBJ2-3
length: 14

DNA: TGTGCCAGCAGCGCAAGGACAGGCGAGTCCTACGAGCAGTACTTC
CDR3: CASSARTGESYEQYF
V: TRBV7-8
size: many
D: TRBD1
J: TRBJ2-7
length: 15

DNA: TGTGCCAGCAGTAGGACTAGCGGGGGGGCAAATACGCAGTATTTT
CDR3: CASSRTSGGANTQYF
V: TRBV2
size: few
D: TRBD2
J: TRBJ2-3
length: 15

DNA: TGTGCCAGCAGGAGCGGGGGGGGGAACTACAATGAGCAGTTCTTC
CDR3: CASRSGGGNYNEQFF
V: TRBV6-5
size: .
D: TRBD2
J: TRBJ2-1
length: 15

DNA: TGTGCCAGCAGCTTAACGCCTAGCGGGGGGGCCAGCTACAATGAGCAGTTCTTC
CDR3: CASSLTPSGGASYNEQFF
V: TRBV7-3
size: few
D: TRBD2
J: TRBJ2-1
length: 18

DNA: TGTGCCAGCAGCCCAGGACAGGGCAGGGATTCACCCCTCCACTTT
CDR3: CASSPGQGRDSPLHF
V: TRBV9
size: few
D: TRBD1
J: TRBJ1-6
length: 15

DNA: TGTGCCAGCAGCTTAACGACAGGGAGCAATGAAAAACTGTTTTTT
CDR3: CASSLTTGSNEKLFF
V: TRBV7-9
size: .
D: TRBD1
J: TRBJ1-4
length: 15

DNA: TGTGCCAGCAGCTTAATCACTGAAGCTTTCTTT
CDR3: CASSLITEAFF
V: TRBV7-8
size: few
D: .
J: TRBJ1-1
length: 11

DNA: TGTGCCAGCAGCTTTAGTGGACAGGGCGGTGGCTACACCTTC
CDR3: CASSFSGQGGGYTF
V: TRBV7-2
size: few
D: TRBD1
J: TRBJ1-2
length: 14

DNA: TGTGCCATCAGTGATGTAGGGGGCCGTTTAGTTGAAGCTTTCTTT
CDR3: CAISDVGGRLVEAFF
V: TRBV10-3
size: few
D: TRBD1
J: TRBJ1-1
length: 15

DNA: TGTGCCAGCTCCCGCGGGGCGGAAGCTTTCTTT
CDR3: CASSRGAEAFF
V: TRBV3-1
size: many
D: .
J: TRBJ1-1
length: 11

DNA: TGTGCCAGCAGCTTGGCCCCCATGCCTCCAACTAATGAAAAACGGTTTTTT
CDR3: CASSLAPMPPTNEKRFF
V: TRBV7-2
size: once
D: .
J: TRBJ1-4
length: 17

DNA: TGTGCCAGCAGCTTAGTTGTACTAGTGGGGCGCGATGAGCAGTTCTTC
CDR3: CASSLVVLVGRDEQFF
V: TRBV7-2
size: .
D: .
J: TRBJ2-1
length: 16

DNA: TGTGCCAGCAGCTTAGGGGGTGGGGCTAGCGGAGGGACGGCGCAGTTCTTC
CDR3: CASSLGGGASGGTAQFF
V: TRBV11-2
size: many
D: TRBD2
J: TRBJ2-1
length: 17

DNA: TGCAGTGCTAGAGGGAGTGAGGGGGGTAATAGCTGGTACCAAGAGACCCAGTACTTC
CDR3: CSARGSEGGNSWYQETQYF
V: TRBV20-1
size: .
D: .
J: TRBJ2-5
length: 19

DNA: TGTGCCAGCAGCGTAGATCAGGGGGCGGGTGGCTACACCTTC
CDR3: CASSVDQGAGGYTF
V: TRBV9
size: .
D: TRBD1
J: TRBJ1-2
length: 14

DNA: TGTGCCAGCAGCTACTCTACTAGCGGATCATACAATGAGCAGTTCTTC
CDR3: CASSYSTSGSYNEQFF
V: TRBV7-9
size: .
D: TRBD2
J: TRBJ2-1
length: 16

DNA: TGTGCCAGCAGTCCGAGAGGGGGTTCAGTGGCCAAAAACATTCAGTACTTC
CDR3: CASSPRGGSVAKNIQYF
V: TRBV6-1
size: .
D: .
J: TRBJ2-4
length: 17

DNA: TGTGCCAGCAGATACTCGGGACAGGGCCACGAGCAGTACTTC
CDR3: CASRYSGQGHEQYF
V: TRBV27
size: few
D: TRBD1
J: TRBJ2-7
length: 14

DNA: TGTGCCAGCAGCAAAGGGACAGGGGGCGCGGATGGCTACACCTTC
CDR3: CASSKGTGGADGYTF
V: TRBV7-3
size: .
D: TRBD1
J: TRBJ1-2
length: 15

DNA: TGTGCCAGCAGCCGGGAGAAGAGCACCCAGTACTTC
CDR3: CASSREKSTQYF
V: TRBV5-5
size: many
D: .
J: TRBJ2-5
length: 12

DNA: TGTGCCAGCAGCCTGACAGGGGATGATCAGCCCCAGCATTTT
CDR3: CASSLTGDDQPQHF
V: TRBV7-9
size: many
D: TRBD1
J: TRBJ1-5
length: 14

DNA: TGTGCCAGCAGTTTTGTGGGAAATGGCTACACCTTC
CDR3: CASSFVGNGYTF
V: TRBV12-3/TRBV12-4
size: .
D: .
J: TRBJ1-2
length: 12

DNA: TGTGCCAGCAGTCCGGGACAGGGGAAGGATGAGCAGTTCTTC
CDR3: CASSPGQGKDEQFF
V: TRBV6-2/TRBV6-3
size: .
D: TRBD1
J: TRBJ2-1
length: 14

DNA: TGCGCCAGCAGTTCCCTCCCCTCCAGGGAGGACATTCAGTACTTC
CDR3: CASSSLPSREDIQYF
V: TRBV5-1
size: many
D: .
J: TRBJ2-4
length: 15

DNA: TGTGCCAGCAGTTCGGGCTCCAGCGGGTTTAAAAACATTCAGTACTTC
CDR3: CASSSGSSGFKNIQYF
V: TRBV28
size: few
D: .
J: TRBJ2-4
length: 16

DNA: TGTGCCTGCAGCCCAGGGGGCGGCAGCCCCTACGAGCAGTACTTC
CDR3: CACSPGGGSPYEQYF
V: TRBV7-2
size: .
D: TRBD1
J: TRBJ2-7
length: 15

DNA: TGTGCCACCAGCAGCCGATCATCGGGACAGGGTCGGAAAACGCAGTATTTT
CDR3: CATSSRSSGQGRKTQYF
V: TRBV15
size: few
D: TRBD1
J: TRBJ2-3
length: 17

DNA: TGTGCCAGCAGCCCCGGGACTTTCGACACCTTC
CDR3: CASSPGTFDTF
V: TRBV7-9
size: few
D: .
J: TRBJ1-2
length: 11

DNA: TGTACCAGCAGTTTAAGTTTGCAGCCACACTCTGGGGCCAACGTCCGGACTTTC
CDR3: CTSSLSLQPHSGANVRTF
V: TRBV12-3/TRBV12-4
size: .
D: .
J: TRBJ2-6
length: 18

DNA: TGCGCCAGCAGCCAAGATCGGGCTAGTTACAATGAGCAGTTCTTC
CDR3: CASSQDRASYNEQFF
V: TRBV4-3
size: .
D: .
J: TRBJ2-1
length: 15

DNA: TGTGCCAGCAGCCAAGATCAGGGAAGAGGAACTGAAGCTTTCTTT
CDR3: CASSQDQGRGTEAFF
V: TRBV3-1
size: .
D: .
J: TRBJ1-1
length: 15

DNA: TGCGCCAGCAGCTCGGGGACCAGCGATGAGCAGTTCTTC
CDR3: CASSSGTSDEQFF
V: TRBV5-1
size: few
D: .
J: TRBJ2-1
length: 13

DNA: TGTGCCAGCAGTGTAGAGACAGGGGCCCGTGGCTACACCTTC
CDR3: CASSVETGARGYTF
V: TRBV6-4
size: few
D: TRBD1
J: TRBJ1-2
length: 14

DNA: TGCGCCAGCAGCTTGGCGGGGGACGACAATGAGCAGTTCTTC
CDR3: CASSLAGDDNEQFF
V: TRBV5-1
size: .
D: .
J: TRBJ2-1
length: 14

DNA: TGCAGTGCTAGAGAATCCCTCGGGCAAGAGACCCAGTACTTC
CDR3: CSARESLGQETQYF
V: TRBV20-1
size: .
D: .
J: TRBJ2-5
length: 14

DNA: TGTGCCAGCAGCGAAACCCCCGGGATCACTGAAGCTTTCTTT
CDR3: CASSETPGITEAFF
V: TRBV2
size: few
D: .
J: TRBJ1-1
length: 14

DNA: TGTGCCAGCAGCACTAGACAGGGTGGAATGAATGGCTACACCTTC
CDR3: CASSTRQGGMNGYTF
V: TRBV7-2
size: .
D: TRBD1
J: TRBJ1-2
length: 15

DNA: TGTGCCAGCAGTCAGACAGGGAGGGGGGCCAACGTCCTGACTTTC
CDR3: CASSQTGRGANVLTF
V: TRBV7-2
size: .
D: .
J: TRBJ2-6
length: 15